This T cell receptor beta chain was sequenced in a study of post-analysis software for immune sequencing data. Study at large: Relapsing-remitting, secondary progressive and progressive-relapsing forms made up the multiple sclerosis disease courses.

Germline CDR1 reads KGHSH; CDR2 reads LQKENI. The CDR3 has 13 residues. V dropped 2 bases and J dropped 8 bases, with 10 bases sitting between them. Findings of the study overall: Same-batch preparations were strongly co-clustered by F measure. Patients carried 4 or 5 TRBV segments more frequently than controls did, and TRBV5-6, TRBV5-1 and TRBV20-1 were among them. The study found significantly lower normalized Chao1 diversity in multiple sclerosis patients than in controls.

This clonotype was found a few times. What it recognizes is unknown. Built from TCR beta cDNA, the libraries had unique molecular identifiers in them. T cells numbering roughly 0.85 to 11 million yielded roughly 0.5 million cDNA molecules. In TCRdb, the PCR reads were re-called with MiXCR into one record per CDR3 protein. The data contain a few hundred thousand distinct CDR3 sequences, 36% of them singletons. The receptor's source is a girl aged 10 to 17 with multiple sclerosis. Sequences were obtained from blood. The chain links TRBV18 to TRBJ2-4; a weak D match, TRBD1 (6 bases). CDR3 in DNA: TGTGCCAGCTCACCAAACAGGGAAGACATTCAGTACTTC. Protein product: CASSPNREDIQYF. Together with reference TRBV18 and TRBJ2-4, the CDR3 gives the full variable domain: NAGVMQNPRHLVRRRGQEARLRCSPMKGHSHVYWYRQLPEEGLKFMVYLQKENIIDESGMPKERFSAEFPKEGPSILRIQQVVRGDSAAYFCASSPNREDIQYFGAGTRLSVL.